The 26 T cell receptor beta chains below all came from one sample that was sequenced in a study of early T cells in non-severe SARS-CoV-2 infection. TCRdb ran MiXCR on the 5' RACE reads and lists one entry per CDR3 protein. The sample has about 20,000 distinct CDR3 sequences, approximately 5.7% seen once. The specimen was whole blood, collected at baseline. The receptor set was obtained from an adult who was a healthcare worker with PCR-confirmed SARS-CoV-2 infection or an uninfected control (not recorded which).

This clonotype was recorded many times. The CDR3 loop reads CASSLYRGTEAFF. The CDR3 nucleotides are TGTGCCAGCAGCTTGTACAGGGGAACTGAAGCTTTCTTT. This rearrangement joins TRBV5-6 to TRBJ1-1, with 7 bases identical to TRBD1. The CDR3 loop spans 13 amino acids. J was trimmed by 5 bases and V by 1 base; bases with no gene match: 2. Germline V CDR1 and CDR2: SGHDT, YYEEEE. Complete variable domain (other parts from reference TRBV5-6 and TRBJ1-1): DAGVTQSPTHLIKTRGQQVTLRCSPKSGHDTVSWYQQALGQGPQFIFQYYEEEERQRGNFPDRFSGHQFPNYSSELNVNALLLGDSALYLCASSLYRGTEAFFGQGTRLTVV.

This clonotype came up many times. The DNA of the CDR3 is TGTGCCTGGAGACCCGGGGGCGCAAGCAATCAGCCCCAGCATTTT. Amino acid sequence: CAWRPGGASNQPQHF. The chain carries TRBV30 and TRBJ1-5, with TRBD1 as a possible D gene (6 bases). This CDR3 comprises 15 residues. V was shortened by 3 bases and J by 1 base, with 13 bases between the two germline ends. From germline, CDR1 is GTSNPN and CDR2 SVGIG (reference sequence).

The rearrangement joins TRBV7-8 to TRBJ2-2, with D possibly matching TRBD1 (6 bases). Per the germline V gene, CDR1 is SGHVS and CDR2 is FQNEAQ. Trimming pared 6 bases from V and 0 bases from J, leaving 11 bases between. There are 15 residues in the CDR3. Here the CDR3 DNA reads TGTGCCAGCAGTCCGAACAGGGCGAACACCGGGGAGCTGTTTTTT. Encoded protein: CASSPNRANTGELFF.

This clonotype came up many times. The V gene is TRBV2, the J gene TRBJ2-2; tentatively, D is TRBD1 or TRBD2 (5 bases each). The CDR3 has 13 amino acids. V was clipped by 7 bases and J by 5 bases, with 11 bases between them. Germline V gene data show CDR1 as SNHLY and CDR2 as FYNNEI. The CDR3 sequence is CASIPRGTGELFF. The CDR3 DNA sequence: TGTGCCAGCATCCCGAGGGGTACCGGGGAGCTGTTTTTT.

The rearrangement links TRBV7-2 to TRBJ1-5; 7 bases fit TRBD1. Germline V gene data show CDR1 as SGHTA and CDR2 as FQGNSA. The CDR3 extends over 15 amino acids. V was clipped by 5 bases and J by 5 bases; unmatched bases: 9. The CDR3: CASSPASGGDQPQHF. CDR3 DNA sequence: TGTGCCAGCAGCCCTGCCTCAGGGGGTGATCAGCCCCAGCATTTT.

This clonotype has just a few counts. The chain couples TRBV7-6 to TRBJ2-2, with unresolved D. V was shortened by 4 bases and J by 1 base, with 10 bases between the two germline ends. CDR3 length: 15 amino acids. The germline V gene encodes CDR1 SGHVS and CDR2 FNYEAQ. This chain's CDR3 is CASSSRRENTGELFF. CDR3 coding DNA: TGTGCCAGCAGCTCCCGAAGGGAGAACACCGGGGAGCTGTTTTTT. Full variable domain (remainder filled in from reference TRBV7-6 and TRBJ2-2): GAGVSQSPRYKVTKRGQDVALRCDPISGHVSLYWYRQALGQGPEFLTYFNYEAQQDKSGLPNDRFSAERPEGSISTLTIQRTEQRDSAMYRCASSSRRENTGELFFGEGSRLTVL.

This clonotype was counted between two and nine times. The chain couples TRBV10-3 to TRBJ2-7; D tentatively reads TRBD1 or TRBD2 (5 bases each). Trimming pared 8 bases from V and 5 bases from J, leaving 16 bases between. Germline-derived CDR1 and CDR2 are ENHRY and SYGVKD. This CDR3 has 13 amino acids. CDR3 loop: CAIDAGTENEQYF. The CDR3 DNA reads as TGTGCCATCGACGCCGGGACGGAGAACGAGCAGTACTTC.

This clonotype was seen a handful of times. The V and J genes are TRBV11-3 and TRBJ2-1; D ambiguous. Trimming stripped 5 bases from V and 4 bases from J, with 12 bases between. This CDR3 has 14 residues. CDR1 is SGHNT and CDR2 is YENEEA in the germline V gene. The CDR3 here is CASSLQPQYNEQFF. In DNA, the CDR3 is TGTGCCAGCAGCCTACAACCCCAATACAATGAGCAGTTCTTC.

There are many counts of this clonotype. The rearrangement joins TRBV6-5 to TRBJ1-2, with a tentative D call TRBD1 (5 bases). The V and J ends lost 5 bases and 5 bases respectively, with 12 bases between them. This CDR3 is built from 13 residues. CDR1 MNHEY and CDR2 SVGAGI come from the germline V gene. DNA of the CDR3: TGTGCCAGCAGTCGAGGAGGGGCTTATGGCTACACCTTC. It translates to CASSRGGAYGYTF.

The rearrangement joins TRBV7-2 to TRBJ2-3; D uncertain. Germline CDR1 and CDR2: SGHTA and FQGNSA. The CDR3 has 12 amino acids. Trimming pared 2 bases from V and 5 bases from J, leaving 5 bases between. The CDR3 sequence is CASSLTGDTQYF. The CDR3 DNA sequence: TGTGCCAGCAGCTTAACCGGAGATACGCAGTATTTT.

V gene TRBV6-2 or TRBV6-3 combines with J gene TRBJ2-7; D remains ambiguous. The V end lost 2 bases, the J end lost 0 bases, and 17 bases lay between the germline ends. Germline assignment: CDR1 MNHEY and CDR2 SVGEGT. This CDR3 comprises 17 residues. The CDR3 DNA is TGTGCCAGCAGTTACCCCACCATGACCGCCAGCTCCTACGAGCAGTACTTC. It yields the protein CASSYPTMTASSYEQYF.

Remarks on this clonotype: A much larger clonotype is one base distant, so this may be a read error. The chain has TRBV7-3 and TRBJ2-7, with 7 bases identical to TRBD1. The CDR3 has 13 amino acids. Trimming removed 5 bases from V and 6 bases from J; junction bases left unmatched: 7. Per the germline V gene, CDR1 is SGHTA and CDR2 is FQGTGA. CDR3 DNA: TGTGCCAGCAGCCGGGGACAGCCTAGCGAGCAGTACTTC. The encoded protein is CASSRGQPSEQYF. Drawing the rest from reference TRBV7-3 and TRBJ2-7, the complete variable domain is GAGVSQTPSNKVTEKGKYVELRCDPISGHTALYWYRQSLGQGPEFLIYFQGTGAADDSGLPNDRFFAVRPEGSVSTLKIQRTERGDSAVYLCASSRGQPSEQYFGPGTRLTVT.

This clonotype has a handful of counts. V and J are TRBV7-6 and TRBJ2-1, with TRBD1 as a possible D gene (5 bases). The CDR3 sequence is 13 residues long. CDR1 and CDR2 (germline): SGHVS, FNYEAQ. V shed 2 bases and J shed 8 bases, with 10 bases lying between them. The chain's CDR3 is CASSLRGADEQFF. The CDR3 DNA follows: TGTGCCAGCAGCTTACGTGGGGCGGATGAGCAGTTCTTC.

This clonotype has more than one count but fewer than ten. The chain joins TRBV7-6 to TRBJ2-5; 7 bases line up with TRBD1. Losses at the gene ends were 4 bases for V and 3 bases for J; bases not matched to a gene: 2. The CDR3 length is 13 residues. Germline CDR1 is SGHVS and CDR2 is FNYEAQ. The CDR3 region has the DNA TGTGCCAGCAGCTCCGGGACAGAAGAGACCCAGTACTTC. The encoded protein is CASSSGTEETQYF.

Note on this clonotype: This may be a read error, as it is one base from a much larger clone. The chain combines TRBV10-3 with TRBJ2-7; perhaps TRBD1 as D (6 bases). This CDR3 has 14 residues. Germline lookup yields CDR1 ENHRY and CDR2 SYGVKD. V was shortened by 8 bases and J by 1 base, with 15 bases between the two germline ends. CDR3 nucleotide sequence: TGTGCCATCGACCAAGGACAGACGTCCTACGAGCAGTACTTC. Protein sequence: CAIDQGQTSYEQYF.

This clonotype has a handful of counts. V is TRBV20-1 and J is TRBJ1-5, with a possible D match to TRBD1 (5 bases). V dropped 5 bases and J dropped 3 bases, with 11 bases sitting between them. Germline V CDR1 and CDR2: DFQATT, SNEGSKA (reference sequence). The CDR3 runs to 13 residues. For the CDR3, the DNA is TGCAGTGCTCTCGAGACAGACAATCAGCCCCAGCATTTT. This encodes CSALETDNQPQHF.

This clonotype turned up a few times. The chain employs TRBV19 and TRBJ2-2; D is ambiguous. The V and J ends lost 4 bases and 6 bases respectively, with 9 bases between them. The CDR3 is made up of 13 amino acids. Germline assignment: CDR1 LNHDA and CDR2 SQIVND (reference sequence). The CDR3 is CASSTRPPGELFF. CDR3 nucleotides: TGTGCCAGTAGTACTCGGCCCCCCGGGGAGCTGTTTTTT.

In this sample, this clonotype turned up many times. The rearrangement uses TRBV6-6 and TRBJ1-1; 9 positions match TRBD1. This CDR3 spans 13 amino acids. The germline V gene has CDR1 MNHNY and CDR2 SVGAGI (reference sequence). V was clipped by 5 bases and J by 10 bases; unmatched bases: 8. For the CDR3, the DNA is TGTGCCAGCAGTCGGGACAGGGTCGATGGAGCTTTCTTT. It translates to CASSRDRVDGAFF.

This clonotype is judged medium-sized. The chain employs TRBV3-1 and TRBJ2-7; D might be TRBD1 (5 bases). CDR3 length: 14 amino acids. V was shortened by 0 bases and J by 4 bases, with 10 bases between the two germline ends. Per germline, CDR1 LGHDT and CDR2 YNNKEL (reference sequence). The CDR3 protein is CASSQEGHFYEQYF. CDR3 bases: TGTGCCAGCAGCCAAGAGGGGCACTTTTACGAGCAGTACTTC.

The chain uses TRBV20-1 and TRBJ2-7; no firm D call. Per the germline V gene, CDR1 is DFQATT and CDR2 is SNEGSKA (reference sequence). V was shortened by 3 bases and J by 3 bases, with 6 bases between the two germline ends. The CDR3 length is 11 residues. The CDR3 DNA sequence: TGCAGTGCTAGCCCCAGCTACGAGCAGTACTTC. Translating it yields CSASPSYEQYF.

The chain is built from TRBV10-2 and TRBJ1-1; D is unclear. The CDR3 loop spans 14 amino acids. Germline lookup yields CDR1 WSHSY and CDR2 SAAADI. Trimming pared 5 bases from V and 1 base from J, leaving 11 bases between. The CDR3 region is CASSYSGQNTEAFF. CDR3 bases: TGCGCCAGCAGTTACAGCGGCCAGAACACTGAAGCTTTCTTT.

Worth noting for this clonotype: The junction and the germline gene differ at one end; a read error may be behind it. The CDR3 nucleotides read TGTGTCAGCATTCCCGGGGACCAAGAGACCCAGTACTTC. Its protein product is CVSIPGDQETQYF. V and J are TRBV7-8 and TRBJ2-5, with D tentatively TRBD2 (5 bases). This CDR3 has 13 residues. Germline values: CDR1 SGHVS, CDR2 FQNEAQ.

Judged by abundance, this clonotype is medium-sized. The chain employs TRBV11-2 and TRBJ2-1, with TRBD2 matching over 10 bases. The V gene's germline CDR1 is SGHAT and CDR2 FQNNGV. This CDR3 is 16 amino acids long. V gave up 4 bases and J gave up 7 bases; unmatched junction bases: 10. The CDR3 here is CASSYPLSGGGNEQFF. CDR3 nucleotides: TGTGCCAGCAGCTACCCCCTCAGCGGGGGGGGAAATGAGCAGTTCTTC.

The genes are TRBV4-3 and TRBJ2-5, with TRBD2 matching 13 bases. The ends lost 0 bases at V and 2 bases at J; junction bases unmatched: 9. This CDR3 contains 19 residues. CDR1 LGHNA and CDR2 YSLEER come from the germline V gene. CDR3 bases: TGCGCCAGCAGCCAAGATCGGGGACTAGCGGGGAACCTTCAAGAGACCCAGTACTTC. Translating it yields CASSQDRGLAGNLQETQYF.

This clonotype was observed a handful of times. The rearrangement uses TRBV7-2 and TRBJ1-5; D remains unclear. V lost 0 bases and J lost 0, with 9 bases in between. There are 16 residues in the CDR3. CDR1 is SGHTA, CDR2 FQGNSA, per germline. The CDR3 bases are TGTGCCAGCAGCTTAGCGCGGGCCTATAGCAATCAGCCCCAGCATTTT. Translation: CASSLARAYSNQPQHF.

The chain carries TRBV12-3 or TRBV12-4 and TRBJ2-3; no definite D call. V dropped 6 bases and J dropped 2 bases, with 3 bases sitting between them. The CDR3 is 11 amino acids. The CDR3 sequence is CASSDTDTQYF. The DNA of the CDR3 is TGTGCCAGCAGCGACACAGATACGCAGTATTTT.